The 17 T cell receptor beta chains below all came from one sample that was sequenced in a study of technical replicates of blood from a few donors (TCRdb year 2017). The library was prepared using the immunoSEQ multiplex PCR assay. The table was pulled from immuneACCESS by TCRdb, which kept in-frame rearrangements only. Such tables lose some clones; where checked, under half of the loss comes from unresolved V genes, and the rest has no known cause. This sample lists 45,000 to 50,000 clones; 92% were detected once. The ten most abundant clones make up around 4% of the sample. Sequenced: PBMCs. The receptors derive from a human donor in good health. Some clones in this sample may be carry-over from other donors' samples.

The J gene is TRBJ2-3, the V gene TRBV5-6; a possible D gene is TRBD2 (5 bases). Trimming stripped 1 base from V and 8 bases from J, with 11 bases between. The germline gives CDR1 SGHDT, CDR2 YYEEEE. The CDR3 extends over 13 amino acids. This CDR3 is CASSLQRGLTQYF. CDR3 DNA sequence: TGTGCCAGCAGCTTGCAAAGAGGGCTTACGCAGTATTTT.

The chain couples TRBV19 to TRBJ2-2; D uncertain. CDR3 length equals 12 residues. Trimming cost V 9 bases and J 2 bases, with 7 bases left between them. Germline CDR1 and CDR2: LNHDA and SQIVND (reference sequence). In nucleotides, the CDR3 is TGTGCCAGCCGAGTAAACACCGGGGAGCTGTTTTTT. Its translation: CASRVNTGELFF.

V is TRBV30 and J is TRBJ1-1; no clear D gene. V was shortened by 8 bases and J by 11 bases, with 18 bases between the two germline ends. CDR1 is GTSNPN, CDR2 SVGIG, per germline (reference sequence). This CDR3 contains 11 residues. The CDR3 sequence is CALLYPIAAFF. The CDR3 DNA reads TGTGCCCTTTTGTACCCGATAGCGGCTTTCTTT.

V gene TRBV18 combines with J gene TRBJ1-1; D possibly corresponds to TRBD1 (5 bases). The germline gives CDR1 KGHSH, CDR2 LQKENI. With 2 bases removed from V and 1 base from J, the gap between germline ends came to 8 bases. The CDR3 length is 14 residues. This chain's CDR3 is CASSPGATNTEAFF. In DNA form, the CDR3 reads TGTGCCAGCTCACCAGGGGCGACGAACACTGAAGCTTTCTTT.

The chain has TRBV5-4 and TRBJ2-7; 7 bases align to TRBD2. This CDR3 has 15 residues. Trimming at V came to 0 bases and at J to 1 base, leaving 4 bases not matched to a gene. Germline V gene data show CDR1 as SGHNT and CDR2 as YYREEE (reference sequence). CDR3 protein: CASSLGGRASYEQYF. The CDR3 DNA is TGTGCCAGCAGCTTGGGGGGGAGGGCTTCCTACGAGCAGTACTTC.

The chain joins TRBV2 to TRBJ1-1; 7 nucleotides match TRBD1. The CDR3 runs to 15 residues. CDR1 SNHLY and CDR2 FYNNEI come from the germline V gene. Trimming cost V 4 bases and J 0 bases; bases outside gene matches: 5. Here the CDR3 DNA reads TGTGCCAGCAGTGGGGGGGACAGTATGAACACTGAAGCTTTCTTT. This translates into CASSGGDSMNTEAFF.

The chain carries TRBV5-6 and TRBJ2-1; D perhaps matches TRBD2 (7 bases). The germline V gene encodes CDR1 SGHDT and CDR2 YYEEEE. V shed 4 bases and J shed 4 bases, with 18 bases lying between them. The CDR3 spans 16 residues. The CDR3 here is CASSRGGSGQYNEQFF. Here the CDR3 DNA reads TGTGCCAGCAGCAGGGGGGGGAGCGGACAATACAATGAGCAGTTCTTC.

This chain connects TRBV18 to TRBJ2-7; D is perhaps TRBD2 (6 bases). CDR3 length: 13 amino acids. V was cut by 2 bases and J by 7 bases, with 12 bases left in between. CDR1 KGHSH and CDR2 LQKENI come from the germline V gene. The CDR3, as DNA: TGTGCCAGCTCACCAGGGACTGAACGGGAGCAGTACTTC. It encodes CASSPGTEREQYF.

The chain has TRBV5-1 and TRBJ2-2; D is unclear. With 0 bases removed from V and 7 bases from J, the gap between germline ends came to 10 bases. This CDR3 spans 14 amino acids. Germline CDR1 and CDR2: SGHRS and YFSETQ. CDR3 sequence reads: CASSLGIADGELFF. The CDR3 nucleotides read TGCGCCAGCAGCTTGGGTATAGCTGACGGGGAGCTGTTTTTT.

The chain joins TRBV4-1 to TRBJ2-7; 8 bases are a match to TRBD1. V lost 1 base and J lost 3; bases outside the gene matches: 11. CDR3 size: 17 residues. CDR1 and CDR2 (germline): MGHRA, YSYEKL. CDR3 DNA: TGCGCCAGCAGCCAAGCTGAAAAGGGAGACAGGGGCTACGAGCAGTACTTC. It specifies CASSQAEKGDRGYEQYF.

The chain has TRBV27 and TRBJ2-5; a weak D match, TRBD2 (6 bases). V shed 5 bases and J shed 4 bases, with 11 bases lying between them. The length of the CDR3 is 13 residues. Germline assignment: CDR1 MNHEY and CDR2 SMNVEV (reference sequence). CDR3 DNA: TGTGCCAGCAGTCCCGCGCGGGGAGAGACCCAGTACTTC. Amino acids: CASSPARGETQYF.

This chain uses TRBV5-4 with TRBJ1-2; 10 bases line up with TRBD1. This CDR3 has 18 residues. V gave up 1 base and J gave up 1 base; unmatched junction bases: 10. Germline CDR1 SGHNT, CDR2 YYREEE (reference sequence). The CDR3 loop is CASSLQGQGRGFNYGYTF. In nucleotides, the CDR3 is TGTGCCAGCAGCTTGCAGGGACAGGGGCGCGGGTTTAACTATGGCTACACCTTC.

This chain connects TRBV4-3 to TRBJ2-3, with TRBD2 matching over 8 bases. From germline, CDR1 is LGHNA and CDR2 YSLEER. The CDR3 covers 16 residues. The trim removed 0 bases at V and 2 bases at J, leaving 4 bases unmatched. The CDR3 reads CASSQDPGRATDTQYF. The DNA for the CDR3 is TGCGCCAGCAGCCAAGATCCCGGGAGGGCCACAGATACGCAGTATTTT.

This sequence joins TRBV4-2 and TRBJ2-3, with 11 nucleotides matching TRBD2. V lost 0 bases, J lost 5 bases, and 7 bases stayed unmatched. Germline values: CDR1 LGHNA, CDR2 YNFKEQ. CDR3 length: 17 amino acids. CDR3 amino acids: CASSQEVAGGPGDTQYF. The CDR3 bases are TGTGCCAGCAGCCAAGAAGTAGCGGGAGGGCCGGGAGATACGCAGTATTTT.

The J gene is TRBJ1-2, the V gene TRBV6-5, with D tentatively TRBD1 (5 bases). From germline, CDR1 is MNHEY and CDR2 SVGAGI. The CDR3 loop spans 14 amino acids. Trimming took off 3 bases at V and 6 bases at J, with 14 bases between the two ends. This chain's CDR3 is CASSYSMGGDGYTF. CDR3 nucleotides: TGTGCCAGCAGTTATTCCATGGGGGGAGATGGCTACACCTTC.

The chain carries TRBV6-6 and TRBJ2-1; 10 bases agree with TRBD2. The germline CDR1 and CDR2 sequences are MNHNY and SVGAGI (reference sequence). This CDR3 region has 16 residues. After removal of 0 bases from V and 6 bases from J, the junction contained 5 bases not matched to a gene. The CDR3 region has the DNA TGTGCCAGCAGTTACTCCCAGCGGGAGGGCCCCAATGAGCAGTTCTTC. Protein sequence: CASSYSQREGPNEQFF.

The chain joins TRBV4-3 to TRBJ1-1; weak D call: TRBD1 (6 bases). The CDR3 loop spans 14 amino acids. The V gene lost 6 bases and the J gene lost 7 bases, with 18 bases spanning the gap. Germline CDR1 reads LGHNA; CDR2 reads YSLEER. The CDR3 DNA reads as TGCGCCAGCAGGAAACTAACAGGGCTAGGTGAAGCTTTCTTT. Its protein product is CASRKLTGLGEAFF.